This T cell receptor (beta chain) was sequenced during a study of a mutant IDH1 vaccine in newly diagnosed glioma. CDR3 length: 13 amino acids. Germline loops: CDR1 SEHNR, CDR2 FQNEAQ (reference sequence). Unmatched junction bases numbered 4, after V lost 7 bases and J lost 3 bases. Stated time point: week 11, during vaccination. Vaccine doses each comprised 300 ug of mutant IDH1 20-mer peptide, with topical imiquimod. Astrocytomas found in donors were new, WHO grade 3 or 4, IDH1-mutant and ATRX-lost. Study outcomes and limitations: Among top peripheral T cell clonotypes, changes seemed unrelated to pseudoprogression.

On this clone: Its antigen remains unknown.

The assay was immunoSEQ multiplex PCR, and TCRdb's table has in-frame clones only and misses some. The sample contains 35,000 or so clones, about 80% of which appear only once. This sequence was found in a woman aged 30 to 39 with glioma. Some clones in this sample may be carry-over from other donors' samples. The chain combines TRBV7-9 with TRBJ2-5; 8 bases align to TRBD1. This specimen was peripheral blood mononuclear cells (PBMCs), taken from a glioma patient whose treatment included an IDH1 peptide vaccine. The CDR3 DNA sequence: TGTGCCAGCAAATCAGGGGGCGAAGAGACCCAGTACTTC. Protein product: CASKSGGEETQYF.